The 25 T cell receptor beta chains below come from one sample, sequenced in a study of blood T cell repertoires in COVID-19. TCRdb's copy holds only in-frame clones and misses some; the assay was immunoSEQ multiplex PCR. The sample has some 110,000 clones, about four fifths seen once. Sequences were obtained from peripheral blood. All receptors derive from a woman between 65 and 79 years old with acute or convalescent COVID-19.

This clone has more than one count but fewer than ten. The chain carries TRBV20-1 and TRBJ1-1; TRBD1 agrees at 12 bases. J gave up 8 bases and V 3 bases, and 4 bases lay outside the gene matches. The CDR3 sequence is 13 residues long. Germline-derived CDR1 and CDR2 are DFQATT and SNEGSKA (reference sequence). The CDR3, as DNA: TGCAGTGCTAGTAGGGACAGGGGGCAGGAAGCTTTCTTT. It yields the protein CSASRDRGQEAFF.

The chain couples TRBV28 to TRBJ1-1; no firm D call. V was cut by 5 bases and J by 3 bases, with 7 bases left in between. CDR1 and CDR2 from the germline V gene are MDHEN and SYDVKM. CDR3 length: 12 residues. The CDR3 here is CASSPTYTEAFF. CDR3 DNA: TGTGCCAGCAGTCCCACTTACACTGAAGCTTTCTTT.

This clone turned up a few times. CDR3 in DNA: TGTGCCAGTAGTATAGGGGCTAGCGGGGGGGCGGATGAGCAGTTCTTC. Its protein is CASSIGASGGADEQFF. The chain recombines TRBV19 with TRBJ2-1, with TRBD2 matching 12 bases. V dropped 1 base and J dropped 8; count of bases not matched to a gene: 6. The CDR3 spans 16 residues. The germline CDR1 and CDR2 sequences are LNHDA and SQIVND (reference sequence). Full variable domain (outside the CDR3, taken from reference TRBV19 and TRBJ2-1): DGGITQSPKYLFRKEGQNVTLSCEQNLNHDAMYWYRQDPGQGLRLIYYSQIVNDFQKGDIAEGYSVSREKKESFPLTVTSAQKNPTAFYLCASSIGASGGADEQFFGPGTRLTVL.

The J gene is TRBJ2-1, the V gene TRBV7-2; 9 bases are shared with TRBD2. The CDR3 has 17 amino acids. CDR1 is SGHTA and CDR2 is FQGNSA in the germline V gene. The trim removed 1 base at V and 1 base at J, leaving 5 bases unmatched. CDR3 DNA sequence: TGTGCCAGCAGCTTAGGTAGCGGGGGAACTTCCTACAATGAGCAGTTCTTC. It specifies CASSLGSGGTSYNEQFF.

V and J are TRBV15 and TRBJ1-3; no definite D call. This CDR3 region has 16 residues. Germline V CDR1 and CDR2: LNHNV, YYDKDF (reference sequence). V shed 0 bases and J shed 3 bases, with 12 bases lying between them. CDR3 in amino acids: CATSRDPQVGGNTIYF. In nucleotides, the CDR3 is TGTGCCACCAGCAGAGATCCCCAGGTTGGTGGAAACACCATATATTTT.

A single count supports this clone. The rearrangement links TRBV28 to TRBJ1-3; 9 nucleotides agree with TRBD1. This CDR3 has 17 residues. Per the germline V gene, CDR1 is MDHEN and CDR2 is SYDVKM. The V gene end was trimmed by 5 bases and the J gene end by 1 base; junction bases not matched to a gene: 9. CDR3 sequence (DNA): TGTGCCAGCAGTAAAGCGGGACAGGGATATTCTGGAAACACCATATATTTT. Translating gives CASSKAGQGYSGNTIYF. Complete variable domain (other parts from reference TRBV28 and TRBJ1-3): DVKVTQSSRYLVKRTGEKVFLECVQDMDHENMFWYRQDPGLGLRLIYFSYDVKMKEKGDIPEGYSVSREKKERFSLILESASTNQTSMYLCASSKAGQGYSGNTIYFGEGSWLTVV.

The rearrangement links TRBV27 to TRBJ2-7; a weak D match, TRBD2 (6 bases). This CDR3 comprises 15 residues. Germline V CDR1 and CDR2: MNHEY, SMNVEV (reference sequence). V lost 3 bases and J 3 bases, leaving 15 bases between the germline ends. CDR3 coding DNA: TGTGCCAGCAGTTTGGGAGGTGGGGTTGGCTACGAGCAGTACTTC. As protein: CASSLGGGVGYEQYF.

The V gene is TRBV6-6, the J gene TRBJ2-5, with D possibly being TRBD2 (6 bases). This CDR3 is 16 amino acids long. Germline V gene lookup returns CDR1 MNHNY and CDR2 SVGAGI (reference sequence). Trimming stripped 0 bases from V and 4 bases from J, with 15 bases between. Here the CDR3 reads CASSYSFGGVLETQYF. Written as DNA, the CDR3 is TGTGCCAGCAGTTACTCTTTTGGCGGGGTCCTAGAGACCCAGTACTTC.

A single count supports this clone. The chain couples TRBV28 to TRBJ1-1; D remains ambiguous. The CDR3 is 12 amino acids. Germline V gives CDR1 MDHEN, CDR2 SYDVKM. The V end was cut by 5 bases, the J end by 3 bases, with 7 bases between. The CDR3 loop reads CASSTEYTEAFF. The CDR3, as DNA: TGTGCCAGCAGTACAGAATACACTGAAGCTTTCTTT.

This chain links TRBV28 with TRBJ2-1; a possible D gene is TRBD2 (7 bases). V shed 10 bases and J shed 1 base, with 20 bases lying between them. In germline, CDR1 is MDHEN, CDR2 SYDVKM. The length of the CDR3 is 16 residues. The CDR3 nucleotides are TGTGCCACCGCAGAGGGGGGGAGGCAATCCTACAATGAGCAGTTCTTC. Its translation is CATAEGGRQSYNEQFF.

The chain couples TRBV11-2 to TRBJ2-1; 10 positions match TRBD2. The ends lost 5 bases at V and 4 bases at J; junction bases unmatched: 11. This CDR3 has 17 amino acids. Germline V gene data show CDR1 as SGHAT and CDR2 as FQNNGV. The CDR3 region has the DNA TGTGCCAGCAGCCCTAGCGGGGGATTAGCTGGGTACAATGAGCAGTTCTTC. The encoded protein is CASSPSGGLAGYNEQFF.

The V call is TRBV28, the J call TRBJ1-2, with 7 bases fitting TRBD1. The V gene's germline CDR1 is MDHEN and CDR2 SYDVKM. V lost 2 bases and J lost 5; bases outside the gene matches: 8. The CDR3 extends over 15 amino acids. The CDR3 reads CASSLRDSKKYGYTF. The CDR3 DNA is TGTGCCAGCAGTTTAAGGGACAGTAAAAAATATGGCTACACCTTC.

This rearrangement joins TRBV9 to TRBJ2-7; D is perhaps TRBD2 (7 bases). Germline V CDR1 and CDR2: SGDLS, YYNGEE. V lost 4 bases to trimming and J lost 2 bases, with 16 bases between them. This CDR3 has 15 residues. The CDR3 nucleotides read TGTGCCAGCAGCCCTGGGGGGGGCGGCACCTACGAGCAGTACTTC. This sequence encodes CASSPGGGGTYEQYF.

This CDR3 is CASNRQGGAEAFF. CDR3 bases: TGTGCCAGCAATCGACAGGGAGGAGCTGAAGCTTTCTTT. The chain combines TRBV11-2 with TRBJ1-1, with 7 bases identical to TRBD1. The CDR3 length is 13 residues. J lost 6 bases, V lost 7 bases, and 8 bases had no gene match. Germline CDR1 and CDR2: SGHAT and FQNNGV.

This chain joins TRBV6-6 and TRBJ2-7; TRBD1 matches 7 bases. CDR3 length: 15 residues. With V trimmed by 7 bases and J by 1 base, 10 bases remained unmatched. The germline gives CDR1 MNHNY, CDR2 SVGAGI (reference sequence). CDR3 nucleotides: TGTGCCAGCAAATTAAACCAGGGACAGTCCTACGAGCAGTACTTC. Its translation is CASKLNQGQSYEQYF.

The chain carries TRBV6-5 and TRBJ2-3, with 8 bases aligning to TRBD1. This CDR3 is built from 13 residues. Per the germline V gene, CDR1 is MNHEY and CDR2 is SVGAGI. V was clipped by 7 bases and J by 3 bases; unmatched bases: 3. As DNA, the CDR3 is TGTGCCAGCATGGACAGGGAAACAGATACGCAGTATTTT. Translated, it gives CASMDRETDTQYF.

Only a few counts were recorded for this clone. The chain joins TRBV3-1 (or the pseudogene TRBV3-2) to TRBJ1-6; D uncertain. The germline V gene encodes CDR1 LGHDT and CDR2 YNNKEL (reference sequence). This CDR3 spans 15 amino acids. The V gene lost 1 base and the J gene lost 4 bases, with 8 bases spanning the gap. The CDR3 sequence: CASSQVAVYNSPLHF. The CDR3 DNA follows: TGTGCCAGCAGCCAAGTCGCAGTATATAATTCACCCCTCCACTTT.

V gene TRBV28 combines with J gene TRBJ2-1; 9 positions agree with TRBD1. This CDR3 spans 15 amino acids. The germline CDR1 and CDR2 sequences are MDHEN and SYDVKM. V dropped 8 bases and J dropped 2; count of bases not matched to a gene: 7. In nucleotides, the CDR3 is TGTGCCAGCGGAACCCGGGACAGGGCCTACAATGAGCAGTTCTTC. Its translation is CASGTRDRAYNEQFF.

CDR3 protein: CASSSQAGGETQYF. The CDR3 DNA follows: TGTGCCAGCAGCTCACAGGCGGGGGGAGAGACCCAGTACTTC. J is TRBJ2-5 and V is TRBV7-2, with TRBD2 identical over 8 bases. Germline V CDR1 and CDR2: SGHTA, FQGNSA. V shed 4 bases and J 4 bases; nucleotides not matched to a gene: 5. There are 14 residues in the CDR3. Together with reference TRBV7-2 and TRBJ2-5, the CDR3 gives the full variable domain: GAGVSQSPSNKVTEKGKDVELRCDPISGHTALYWYRQSLGQGLEFLIYFQGNSAPDKSGLPSDRFSAERTGGSVSTLTIQRTQQEDSAVYLCASSSQAGGETQYFGPGTRLLVL.

The rearrangement joins TRBV2 to TRBJ1-2; D not certain. The CDR3 spans 14 residues. Germline CDR1 and CDR2: SNHLY and FYNNEI. The V and J ends lost 6 bases and 0 bases respectively, with 11 bases between them. The CDR3 bases are TGTGCCAGCAGGATCGACGGGGCTAACTATGGCTACACCTTC. Its protein product is CASRIDGANYGYTF.

This chain links TRBV30 with TRBJ2-1; possibly TRBD2 for D (7 bases). The V gene's germline CDR1 is GTSNPN and CDR2 SVGIG (reference sequence). Trimming stripped 3 bases from V and 8 bases from J, with 20 bases between. This CDR3 has 15 amino acids. The CDR3: CAWSPGGGLGDEQFF. The CDR3 DNA sequence: TGTGCCTGGAGCCCTGGGGGGGGGCTAGGGGATGAGCAGTTCTTC.

In its sample, this clone was seen a few times. The gene calls are TRBV29-1 and TRBJ1-5, with 7 bases fitting TRBD1. Germline V lookup: CDR1 SQVTM, CDR2 ANQGSEA. This CDR3 has 15 amino acids. V lost 6 bases and J lost 7; bases outside the gene matches: 15. CDR3 nucleotide sequence: TGCAGCGTCAGAGCAGGGGGGACAGCAAGGCAGCCCCAGCATTTT. Its protein product is CSVRAGGTARQPQHF.

The chain links TRBV6-2 or TRBV6-3 to TRBJ2-7; D is undetermined. The CDR3 covers 15 residues. The germline V gene has CDR1 MNHEY and CDR2 SVGEGT. V was cut by 0 bases and J by 0 bases, with 9 bases left in between. The CDR3 sequence is CASSYSRLTSYEQYF. The CDR3 DNA reads TGTGCCAGCAGTTACTCTAGACTTACCTCCTACGAGCAGTACTTC.

The rearrangement links TRBV11-2 to TRBJ1-6; tentatively, D is TRBD1 (5 bases). Germline loops: CDR1 SGHAT, CDR2 FQNNGV. The CDR3 runs to 14 residues. V lost 7 bases and J lost 5, with 12 bases in between. CDR3 sequence (DNA): TGTGCCAGCACAAGGGGCGCGGATAATTCACCCCTCCACTTT. It specifies CASTRGADNSPLHF.

The genes are TRBV2 and TRBJ1-3, with 10 bases matching TRBD1. V lost 8 bases, J lost 1 base, and 2 bases stayed unmatched. Germline V gene sequence: CDR1 SNHLY, CDR2 FYNNEI. There are 14 residues in the CDR3. The CDR3 region is CASRGQGSGNTIYF. The DNA for the CDR3 is TGTGCCAGCCGGGGACAGGGGTCTGGAAACACCATATATTTT.